One and the same sample provided the 24 T cell receptor beta chains below, sequenced in a study of CD4 T cells in relation to SARS-CoV-2 and coronaviruses. The data were produced by immunoSEQ multiplex PCR, yet TCRdb's version contains in-frame clones alone and is incomplete. The sample yields tens of thousands of clones, roughly 93% seen once. Before the COVID-19 pandemic, during about 2010-2018, CD4+ T cells were taken from unexposed donors. Sequenced: naive CD4+ T cells from PBMCs. Subset in this sample: naive CD4+ T cells isolated by negative enrichment. The receptors stem from a human donor in good health.

The V call is TRBV9, the J call TRBJ2-1, with 11 bases fitting TRBD2. The CDR3 is 15 residues long. J was trimmed by 5 bases and V by 4 bases; bases with no gene match: 5. Germline CDR1 SGDLS, CDR2 YYNGEE. The CDR3 protein is CASSLSGRANNEQFF. CDR3 nucleotides: TGTGCCAGCAGCCTTAGCGGGAGGGCGAACAATGAGCAGTTCTTC.

V is TRBV18 and J is TRBJ2-2; 8 nucleotides line up with TRBD2. Germline V gene lookup returns CDR1 KGHSH and CDR2 LQKENI. This CDR3 comprises 20 residues. V gave up 3 bases and J gave up 0 bases; unmatched junction bases: 15. The CDR3 is CASSPTERGRPIANTGELFF. CDR3 nucleotides: TGTGCCAGCTCACCCACGGAGCGGGGGCGCCCAATCGCGAACACCGGGGAGCTGTTTTTT.

The chain carries TRBV11-2 and TRBJ2-6; 8 bases are shared with TRBD1. The CDR3 is 19 amino acids. The J segment lost 3 bases and the V segment lost 3 bases, leaving 13 bases of the junction unmatched. Germline assignment: CDR1 SGHAT and CDR2 FQNNGV. The CDR3 loop is CASSLRPQGAFNGANVLTF. CDR3 coding DNA: TGTGCCAGCAGCTTGCGGCCCCAGGGGGCTTTCAATGGGGCCAACGTCCTGACTTTC. Variable domain in full (rest from reference TRBV11-2 and TRBJ2-6): EAGVAQSPRYKIIEKRQSVAFWCNPISGHATLYWYQQILGQGPKLLIQFQNNGVVDDSQLPKDRFSAERLKGVDSTLKIQPAKLEDSAVYLCASSLRPQGAFNGANVLTFGAGSRLTVL.

V usage is TRBV18 and J usage is TRBJ2-1, with D unresolved. In germline, CDR1 is KGHSH, CDR2 LQKENI. The CDR3 has 15 residues. V gave up 4 bases and J gave up 0 bases, with 10 bases separating them. The CDR3 spells CASSLTAFSYNEQFF. The CDR3 DNA reads TGTGCCAGCTCACTAACAGCCTTCTCCTACAATGAGCAGTTCTTC.

The J gene is TRBJ2-3, the V gene TRBV18, with D tentatively TRBD2 (5 bases). The CDR3 covers 13 residues. V was pared by 4 bases and J by 1 base, with 6 bases between. In germline, CDR1 is KGHSH, CDR2 LQKENI. CDR3 bases: TGTGCCAGCTCACTCGGGGGCACAGATACGCAGTATTTT. It encodes CASSLGGTDTQYF.

The gene calls are TRBV6-5 and TRBJ1-2; D might be TRBD1 (5 bases). In germline, CDR1 is MNHEY, CDR2 SVGAGI. CDR3 length: 12 residues. V was cut by 4 bases and J by 7 bases, with 10 bases left in between. DNA for the CDR3: TGTGCCAGCAGTTTGGCAGGGACTGGCTACACCTTC. It yields the protein CASSLAGTGYTF.

The chain joins TRBV19 to TRBJ2-3; D remains ambiguous. From germline, CDR1 is LNHDA and CDR2 SQIVND (reference sequence). Trimming removed 6 bases from V and 2 bases from J, with 15 bases in between. This CDR3 is built from 15 residues. CDR3 coding DNA: TGTGCCAGTAGCGCCCTCTTGCGAAACACAGATACGCAGTATTTT. It is translated as CASSALLRNTDTQYF. Filled out from reference TRBV19 and TRBJ2-3, the complete variable domain reads DGGITQSPKYLFRKEGQNVTLSCEQNLNHDAMYWYRQDPGQGLRLIYYSQIVNDFQKGDIAEGYSVSREKKESFPLTVTSAQKNPTAFYLCASSALLRNTDTQYFGPGTRLTVL.

The J gene is TRBJ2-1, the V gene TRBV6-6; the D gene is possibly TRBD1 (5 bases). Between the trimmed V and J ends, which lost 6 bases and 0 bases, there was a span of 9 bases. The CDR3 contains 14 residues. From germline, CDR1 is MNHNY and CDR2 SVGAGI (reference sequence). This chain's CDR3 is CASRDTSSYNEQFF. CDR3 DNA sequence: TGTGCCAGCAGGGACACAAGCTCCTACAATGAGCAGTTCTTC.

The rearrangement joins TRBV18 to TRBJ1-1; perhaps TRBD1 as D (5 bases). Deletions cut 6 bases from V and 4 bases from J, with 9 bases between. CDR3 length: 12 residues. Per the germline V gene, CDR1 is KGHSH and CDR2 is LQKENI. CDR3 sequence (DNA): TGTGCCAGCTCGGACATGGGCACTGAAGCTTTCTTT. It translates to CASSDMGTEAFF.

J is TRBJ1-1 and V is TRBV5-4; TRBD1 might be the D (6 bases). Germline V gives CDR1 SGHNT, CDR2 YYREEE (reference sequence). V was pared by 0 bases and J by 3 bases, with 12 bases between. The CDR3 has 15 amino acids. The CDR3 reads CASSLAGQGYTEAFF. As DNA, the CDR3 is TGTGCCAGCAGCTTGGCGGGCCAGGGGTACACTGAAGCTTTCTTT.

The V gene is TRBV5-1, the J gene TRBJ2-3, with D perhaps matching TRBD1 or TRBD2 (6 bases each). Between the trimmed V and J ends, which lost 0 bases and 1 base, there was a span of 15 bases. CDR3 size: 17 residues. CDR1 is SGHRS, CDR2 YFSETQ, per germline. CDR3 amino acids: CASSLEGGGDGTDTQYF. CDR3 nucleotide sequence: TGCGCCAGCAGCTTGGAGGGGGGTGGAGATGGCACAGATACGCAGTATTTT.

This rearrangement joins TRBV9 to TRBJ2-2; D possibly uses TRBD1 or TRBD2 (5 bases each). The CDR3 spans 16 residues. Trimming stripped 1 base from V and 2 bases from J, with 12 bases between. CDR1 SGDLS and CDR2 YYNGEE come from the germline V gene. Written as DNA, the CDR3 is TGTGCCAGCAGCGTACAAGGGACGCTTAACACCGGGGAGCTGTTTTTT. Translated, it gives CASSVQGTLNTGELFF.

The chain uses TRBV3-1 (or the pseudogene TRBV3-2) and TRBJ1-1, with 10 nucleotides matching TRBD1. V gave up 6 bases and J gave up 0 bases; unmatched junction bases: 10. This CDR3 comprises 17 residues. In germline, CDR1 is LGHDT, CDR2 YNNKEL (reference sequence). The CDR3 sequence: CASRGRTGGFMNTEAFF. In nucleotides, the CDR3 is TGTGCCAGCAGGGGGAGGACAGGGGGTTTTATGAACACTGAAGCTTTCTTT.

DNA for the CDR3: TGTGCCAGCAGTCCCAACACGGGGCATACGCAGTATTTT. Amino acid sequence: CASSPNTGHTQYF. The rearrangement uses TRBV27 and TRBJ2-3; either TRBD1 or TRBD2 may fit D (5 bases each). Germline assignment: CDR1 MNHEY and CDR2 SMNVEV (reference sequence). The CDR3 is 13 amino acids. The V gene lost 5 bases and the J gene lost 7 bases, with 13 bases spanning the gap.

The rearrangement links TRBV12-3 or TRBV12-4 to TRBJ1-2; D is perhaps TRBD1 (5 bases). CDR3 length: 11 amino acids. The V end lost 4 bases, the J end lost 8 bases, and 8 bases lay between the germline ends. CDR3 residues: CASSYRNGYTF. CDR3 nucleotides: TGTGCCAGCAGTTACAGGAACGGCTACACCTTC.

The rearrangement joins TRBV20-1 to TRBJ2-3; 12 nucleotides agree with TRBD2. This CDR3 has 16 amino acids. V was clipped by 3 bases and J by 4 bases; unmatched bases: 8. CDR1 and CDR2 (germline): DFQATT, SNEGSKA (reference sequence). The CDR3 DNA follows: TGCAGTGCTAGTCTAGCGGGAGGGCCACGAGCAGATACGCAGTATTTT. Residues: CSASLAGGPRADTQYF.

This clone has only one observation. The gene calls are TRBV3-1 (or the pseudogene TRBV3-2) and TRBJ2-1; 9 positions match TRBD1. Losses at the gene ends were 4 bases for V and 4 bases for J; bases not matched to a gene: 5. This CDR3 has 15 amino acids. The germline gives CDR1 LGHDT, CDR2 YNNKEL (reference sequence). CDR3 nucleotide sequence: TGTGCCAGCAGCCCCGGGACAGGGAATTACAATGAGCAGTTCTTC. Its translation is CASSPGTGNYNEQFF.

The chain is built from TRBV5-4 and TRBJ2-7, with unresolved D. Germline V gene sequence: CDR1 SGHNT, CDR2 YYREEE (reference sequence). Between the trimmed V and J ends, which lost 2 bases and 0 bases, there was a span of 12 bases. The CDR3 loop spans 15 amino acids. CDR3 residues: CASSLSSGRSYEQYF. CDR3 in DNA: TGTGCCAGCAGCTTAAGTTCGGGCCGCTCCTACGAGCAGTACTTC.

The V gene is TRBV6-5, the J gene TRBJ2-3; tentatively, D is TRBD1 (6 bases). V lost 5 bases and J lost 3, with 12 bases in between. Per the germline V gene, CDR1 is MNHEY and CDR2 is SVGAGI. This CDR3 is 14 amino acids long. CDR3 protein: CASSPRTETDTQYF. The CDR3 coding sequence is TGTGCCAGCAGTCCACGGACAGAGACAGATACGCAGTATTTT.

The genes are TRBV24-1 and TRBJ2-1; D remains ambiguous. Per the germline V gene, CDR1 is KGHDR and CDR2 is SFDVKD. V shed 7 bases and J shed 10 bases, with 13 bases lying between them. The CDR3 is 12 residues long. CDR3 protein: CATSQPGSEQFF. The DNA of the CDR3 is TGTGCCACCAGCCAGCCGGGTAGCGAGCAGTTCTTC.

The V gene is TRBV27, the J gene TRBJ2-1; 12 positions agree with TRBD1. V lost 8 bases and J lost 6; bases outside the gene matches: 2. In germline, CDR1 is MNHEY, CDR2 SMNVEV (reference sequence). The CDR3 covers 13 residues. As DNA, the CDR3 is TGTGCCAGCCGGGACAGGGGGCTCAATGAGCAGTTCTTC. As protein: CASRDRGLNEQFF.

This chain uses TRBV5-6 with TRBJ2-2; tentatively, D is TRBD1 or TRBD2 (5 bases each). V lost 1 base, J lost 6 bases, and 13 bases lay in between. This CDR3 has 15 amino acids. CDR1 and CDR2 from the germline V gene are SGHDT and YYEEEE. The CDR3 bases are TGTGCCAGCAGCTTGACTGGGGGAAACGCCGGGGAGCTGTTTTTT. Translated, it gives CASSLTGGNAGELFF.

The rearrangement links TRBV6-5 to TRBJ2-7, with 8 bases that match TRBD2. CDR1 and CDR2 from the germline V gene are MNHEY and SVGAGI. This CDR3 comprises 15 residues. Unmatched junction bases numbered 10, after V lost 6 bases and J lost 3 bases. CDR3: CASRTTAGGSYEQYF. The CDR3 DNA follows: TGTGCCAGCAGGACTACCGCGGGGGGCAGCTACGAGCAGTACTTC.

The sample holds one count of this clone. The chain carries TRBV27 and TRBJ2-1; D ambiguous. This CDR3 comprises 13 residues. CDR1 is MNHEY and CDR2 is SMNVEV in the germline V gene (reference sequence). The V gene lost 1 base and the J gene lost 7 bases, with 8 bases spanning the gap. The DNA of the CDR3 is TGTGCCAGCAGTTTATGGGGTAAAAATGAGCAGTTCTTC. Its protein product is CASSLWGKNEQFF.